These T cell receptor beta chains were read from a single sample in a study of regulatory T cells in long-lasting Graves disease. TCRdb re-called the multiplex PCR reads through MiXCR, storing one row per CDR3 protein. The sample includes roughly 700,000 distinct CDR3 sequences, 30% seen only once; the top ten take around 42%. Specimen: peripheral blood mononuclear cells (PBMCs), collected when the disease was refractory, from a patient treated with antithyroid drugs. The receptors originated from a female donor with Graves disease. Each CDR3 is given with its conserved first and last residue. D genes are given only for firm matches. Some rows mark clone size as missing; the rest say once, few, many or name a class of expanded clone.

D	V	J	size	length	CDR3	DNA
TRBD1	TRBV20-1	TRBJ1-5	few	17	CSARATTGTGNSQPQHF	TGCAGTGCTAGGGCAACAACCGGGACAGGGAATTCTCAGCCCCAGCATTTT
TRBD1	TRBV20-1	TRBJ2-7	NA	14	CSARGKGQGNKQYF	TGCAGTGCTAGAGGAAAGGGACAGGGAAACAAGCAGTACTTC
NA	TRBV12-3/TRBV12-4	TRBJ1-2	many	13	CASSTLQGNGYTF	TGTGCCAGCAGTACCCTCCAGGGAAATGGCTACACCTTC
TRBD1	TRBV29-1	TRBJ1-2	many	14	CSVDLGQGNRGYTF	TGCAGCGTTGATCTAGGACAGGGGAATCGTGGCTACACCTTC
NA	TRBV12-3/TRBV12-4	TRBJ2-2	few	13	CASSLLTLRTMFF	TGTGCCAGCAGTCTCCTGACCCTTCGGACGATGTTTTTT
NA	TRBV19	TRBJ1-2	once	13	CASSIGYGDGYTF	TGTGCCAGTAGTATTGGGTATGGGGATGGCTACACCTTC
NA	TRBV5-1	TRBJ2-3	few	15	CASSLFRPGLDTQYF	TGCGCCAGCAGCTTGTTCCGACCGGGACTAGATACGCAGTATTTT
NA	TRBV20-1	TRBJ1-1	once	13	CSAIAEQNTEAFF	TGCAGTGCCATAGCGGAACAGAACACTGAAGCTTTCTTT
TRBD2	TRBV30	TRBJ2-5	NA	15	CAWSPGRRELETQYF	TGTGCCTGGAGTCCCGGGAGGCGGGAGCTAGAGACCCAGTACTTC
NA	TRBV19	TRBJ1-2	few	16	CASRTKAGSRGYGYTF	TGTGCCAGTAGAACCAAAGCGGGGTCCAGAGGGTATGGCTACACCTTC
TRBD1	TRBV7-9	TRBJ1-1	NA	15	CASSTRTGTNTEAFF	TGTGCCAGCAGCACCAGGACAGGGACGAACACTGAAGCTTTCTTT
TRBD2	TRBV27	TRBJ2-7	few	16	CASSQGLAADFYEQYF	TGTGCCAGCAGCCAGGGACTAGCGGCCGACTTCTACGAGCAGTACTTC
NA	TRBV20-1	TRBJ2-6	NA	15	CSAREGASGANVLTF	TGCAGTGCTAGAGAAGGGGCCTCTGGGGCCAACGTCCTGACTTTC
TRBD1	TRBV6-1	TRBJ1-5	few	14	CASSETGGKQPQHF	TGTGCCAGCAGTGAAACAGGGGGCAAGCAGCCCCAGCATTTT
TRBD1	TRBV20-1	TRBJ1-5	NA	15	CSAREETGGNQPQHF	TGCAGTGCTAGAGAGGAGACAGGGGGCAATCAGCCCCAGCATTTT
NA	TRBV19	TRBJ2-7	few	16	CASSIVGSRNSYKQYF	TGTGCCAGTAGTATAGTTGGCTCTCGCAACTCCTACAAGCAGTACTTC
NA	TRBV5-1	TRBJ2-7	NA	14	CASSMGRTSYEQYF	TGCGCCAGCAGCATGGGACGGACTTCCTACGAGCAGTACTTC
NA	TRBV20-1	TRBJ1-2	many	16	CSARDSGQLSNYGYTF	TGCAGTGCTAGAGATTCGGGCCAGCTCTCTAACTATGGCTACACCTTC
NA	TRBV12-3/TRBV12-4	TRBJ1-2	NA	17	CASNFRALGGSNYGYTF	TGTGCCAGCAACTTCAGGGCCCTGGGAGGGTCTAACTATGGCTACACCTTC